What follows describes a single T cell receptor beta chain. Its antigen remains unknown. The sample belongs to a study of identical twins. Findings of the study overall: Modeled out-of-frame TCR alpha sharing in monozygotic twins fell below observed levels. Potential partial confounding of zero-insertion analyses by invariant MAIT and iNKT cells was noted.

Trimming shortened V by 2 bases and J by 0 bases, and 9 bases separated the two germline ends. CDR1 SGHDT and CDR2 YYEEEE come from the germline V gene. The CDR3 contains 14 residues. After template switching added a universal primer site, the resulting cDNA carried unique molecular identifiers. TCRdb used MiXCR to reprocess the 5' RACE reads, holding one entry per CDR3 protein. The top ten clones hold about 0.97% of a sample with a few hundred thousand distinct CDR3 sequences, 13% to 15% of them seen once. The sample also formed part of further work on yellow fever vaccine responses in identical twins. According to that study: Reportedly, the response of twins' T cells to the vaccine seemed partly convergent, partly personalized.

The sequenced sample consisted of CD4+ T cells sorted from blood. The receptor was derived from a woman between 18 and 30 years old in good health. This chain links TRBV5-6 with TRBJ2-7; D gene uncertain. The CDR3 DNA reads as TGTGCCAGCAGCTTCCGCAGGAGCTCCTACGAGCAGTACTTC. It is translated as CASSFRRSSYEQYF.